Below are 15 T cell receptor beta chains sequenced from a single sample in a study of CD8 T cells in Susac syndrome. A quantity of about 0.5 to 1 ug RNA underwent reverse transcription using random hexamers. TCRdb re-called the immunoSEQ multiplex PCR reads with MiXCR, one entry per CDR3 protein. The data show roughly 200,000 distinct CDR3 sequences, with 93% seen just once and around 0.1% held by the top ten. The material sequenced was CD4+ T cells from PBMCs. The receptors shown here come from a human donor in good health.

The rearrangement links TRBV4-1 to TRBJ2-1, with 9 positions matching TRBD2. Unmatched junction bases numbered 9, after V lost 0 bases and J lost 6 bases. Germline CDR1 and CDR2: MGHRA and YSYEKL. There are 17 residues in the CDR3. The CDR3 reads CASSQDFLGLAFNEQFF. The DNA for the CDR3 is TGCGCCAGCAGCCAAGATTTTTTGGGACTAGCATTCAATGAGCAGTTCTTC.

The J gene is TRBJ2-1, the V gene TRBV29-1, with TRBD2 matching over 15 bases. Germline values: CDR1 SQVTM, CDR2 ANQGSEA. The CDR3 length is 15 residues. V shed 7 bases and J 4 bases; nucleotides not matched to a gene: 5. The CDR3 is CSAPGLAGGYNEQFF. The CDR3 region has the DNA TGCAGCGCCCCGGGACTAGCGGGGGGATACAATGAGCAGTTCTTC.

This rearrangement joins TRBV12-3 or TRBV12-4 to TRBJ2-3, with D unresolved. The CDR3 length is 15 residues. Between the trimmed V and J ends, which lost 2 bases and 0 bases, there was a span of 9 bases. The CDR3 sequence: CASSLQRSSTDTQYF. The CDR3 DNA sequence: TGTGCCAGCAGTTTACAGAGATCTAGCACAGATACGCAGTATTTT.

This chain joins TRBV29-1 and TRBJ2-2, with TRBD2 matching 10 bases. CDR3 size: 14 residues. Germline V gene sequence: CDR1 SQVTM, CDR2 ANQGSEA. V lost 4 bases to trimming and J lost 7 bases; unmatched junction nucleotides: 6. DNA of the CDR3: TGCAGCGTTGGTAGCGGGGGGACAAACGGGGAGCTGTTTTTT. Its translation is CSVGSGGTNGELFF.

The CDR3 bases are TGTGCCATCAGTGCCGAAAGCACAGATACGCAGTATTTT. It translates to CAISAESTDTQYF. J is TRBJ2-3 and V is TRBV10-3; D is undetermined. Trimming took off 4 bases at V and 0 bases at J, with 5 bases between the two ends. CDR3 length: 13 amino acids. Germline V gene lookup returns CDR1 ENHRY and CDR2 SYGVKD.

The rearrangement joins TRBV3-1 to TRBJ2-2, with no clear D. V gave up 5 bases and J gave up 4 bases, with 8 bases separating them. The CDR3 is 13 amino acids. Germline V CDR1 and CDR2: LGHDT, YNNKEL (reference sequence). CDR3 protein: CASSLTPTGELFF. The CDR3, as DNA: TGTGCCAGCAGCTTGACACCCACCGGGGAGCTGTTTTTT.

The V call is TRBV12-3 or TRBV12-4, the J call TRBJ1-5; 10 nucleotides align to TRBD1. The V gene end was trimmed by 5 bases and the J gene end by 7 bases; junction bases not matched to a gene: 8. The CDR3 loop spans 15 amino acids. This CDR3 is CASSTDRGLEQPQHF. DNA of the CDR3: TGTGCCAGCAGTACTGACAGGGGGCTAGAGCAGCCCCAGCATTTT.

The chain carries TRBV20-1 and TRBJ2-2, with D unclear. The V gene lost 5 bases and the J gene lost 0 bases, with 19 bases spanning the gap. Per the germline V gene, CDR1 is DFQATT and CDR2 is SNEGSKA (reference sequence). The CDR3 consists of 17 residues. CDR3 coding DNA: TGCAGTGCTGGAGTAGATAGTGGCACCACGAACACCGGGGAGCTGTTTTTT. This sequence encodes CSAGVDSGTTNTGELFF.

The chain links TRBV3-1 to TRBJ1-2; D call uncertain. Germline V gives CDR1 LGHDT, CDR2 YNNKEL (reference sequence). Deletions cut 2 bases from V and 13 bases from J, with 11 bases between. This CDR3 has 11 residues. CDR3 amino acids: CASSQNGPGTF. In DNA, the CDR3 is TGTGCCAGCAGCCAAAACGGACCCGGCACCTTC. Filled out from reference TRBV3-1 and TRBJ1-2, the complete variable domain reads DTAVSQTPKYLVTQMGNDKSIKCEQNLGHDTMYWYKQDSKKFLKIMFSYNNKELIINETVPNRFSPKSPDKAHLNLHINSLELGDSAVYFCASSQNGPGTFGSGTRLTVV.

This rearrangement joins TRBV18 to TRBJ2-1; the D call may be TRBD1 or TRBD2 (5 bases each). Germline lookup yields CDR1 KGHSH and CDR2 LQKENI. The CDR3 spans 13 residues. Trimming removed 5 bases from V and 9 bases from J, with 14 bases in between. In DNA, the CDR3 is TGTGCCAGCTCAGAACGTTGGGGGACTGAGCAGTTCTTC. Protein product: CASSERWGTEQFF.

The chain recombines TRBV12-3 or TRBV12-4 with TRBJ1-6, with D unresolved. The CDR3 has 13 residues. V lost 7 bases, J lost 10 bases, and 14 bases lay in between. The CDR3: CASMSEGDSPLHF. CDR3 DNA sequence: TGTGCCAGCATGTCGGAGGGTGACTCACCCCTCCACTTT.

This clonotype was seen only once. The chain joins TRBV6-6 to TRBJ2-3; D is possibly TRBD1 or TRBD2 (5 bases each). V lost 6 bases and J lost 2, with 15 bases in between. CDR3 length equals 15 residues. CDR1 is MNHNY, CDR2 SVGAGI, per germline (reference sequence). The CDR3 sequence: CASSPHGAVTDTQYF. The CDR3 DNA follows: TGTGCCAGCAGCCCCCACGGGGCGGTCACAGATACGCAGTATTTT.

This clonotype was observed a few times. This rearrangement joins TRBV7-2 to TRBJ2-7, with TRBD1 matching 7 bases. Germline V CDR1 and CDR2: SGHTA, FQGNSA. The CDR3 loop spans 14 amino acids. V lost 5 bases and J lost 5; bases outside the gene matches: 9. The CDR3 bases are TGTGCCAGCAGCACCACAGGGGCGAGGAACGAGCAGTACTTC. Its translation is CASSTTGARNEQYF.

V usage is TRBV7-6 and J usage is TRBJ1-6; a weak D match, TRBD1 (5 bases). In germline, CDR1 is SGHVS, CDR2 FNYEAQ. This CDR3 region has 16 residues. Trimming stripped 0 bases from V and 14 bases from J, with 20 bases between. CDR3 residues: CASSLAPLRSSGALHF. Here the CDR3 DNA reads TGTGCCAGCAGCTTAGCGCCCCTTAGGAGCTCGGGGGCCCTCCACTTT.

The V gene is TRBV4-1, the J gene TRBJ1-3, with 7 bases identical to TRBD1. The J segment lost 2 bases and the V segment lost 1 base, leaving 8 bases of the junction unmatched. Germline lookup yields CDR1 MGHRA and CDR2 YSYEKL. This CDR3 contains 17 residues. The CDR3 DNA reads as TGCGCCAGCAGCCAAGGGGACAGACAGGTGACTGGAAACACCATATATTTT. Its protein product is CASSQGDRQVTGNTIYF.